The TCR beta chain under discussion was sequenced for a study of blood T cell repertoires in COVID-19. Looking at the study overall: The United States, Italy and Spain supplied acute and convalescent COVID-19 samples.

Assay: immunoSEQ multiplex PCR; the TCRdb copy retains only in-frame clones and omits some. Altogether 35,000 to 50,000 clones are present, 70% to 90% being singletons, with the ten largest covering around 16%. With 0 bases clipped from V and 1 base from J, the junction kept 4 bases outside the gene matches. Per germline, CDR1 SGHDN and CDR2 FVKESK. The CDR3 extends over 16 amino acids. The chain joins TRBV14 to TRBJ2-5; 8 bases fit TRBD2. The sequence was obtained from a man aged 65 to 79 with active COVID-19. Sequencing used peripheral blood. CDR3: CASSQDRTSLQETQYF. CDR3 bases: TGTGCCAGCAGCCAAGATAGGACTAGCCTCCAAGAGACCCAGTACTTC.